One and the same sample provided the 14 T cell receptor beta chains below, sequenced in a study of regulatory T cells in long-lasting Graves disease. Time point: newly diagnosed GD, antithyroid drugs for less than 3 months. The TCR library was prepared using RNA isolated from PBMCs. CDR3 regions were amplified by Arm-PCR using iRepertoire HTBI primers to build TCR beta libraries. TCRdb independently ran MiXCR on the multiplex PCR reads; one entry per CDR3 protein. The data contain some 250,000 distinct CDR3 sequences, 15% to 20% of them singletons. This sample also appeared in a second study, on T cells in Graves' hyperthyroidism and ophthalmopathy.

Material: peripheral blood mononuclear cells (PBMCs), obtained at new diagnosis, from a patient treated with antithyroid drugs. Receptors originate from a woman aged 25 to 39 with Graves disease.

This clonotype showed up many times. The V and J genes are TRBV7-9 and TRBJ2-7; a weak D match, TRBD1 (5 bases). The CDR3 has 13 amino acids. From germline, CDR1 is SEHNR and CDR2 FQNEAQ (reference sequence). The germline V and J ends were trimmed by 3 bases and 2 bases, with 8 bases remaining between them. CDR3 sequence (DNA): TGTGCCAGCAGCTTGCGACAGACCTACGAGCAGTACTTC. Translating it yields CASSLRQTYEQYF. The full variable domain, its missing parts supplied by reference TRBV7-9 and TRBJ2-7, is DTGVSQNPRHKITKRGQNVTFRCDPISEHNRLYWYRQTLGQGPEFLTYFQNEAQLEKSRLLSDRFSAERPKGSFSTLEIQRTEQGDSAMYLCASSLRQTYEQYFGPGTRLTVT.

This clonotype was observed many times. V is TRBV5-1 and J is TRBJ2-5; maybe TRBD1 (5 bases). With 3 bases removed from V and 6 bases from J, the gap between germline ends came to 18 bases. Germline V lookup: CDR1 SGHRS, CDR2 YFSETQ. The length of the CDR3 is 15 residues. This CDR3 is CASSYLPDSTKTQYF. The CDR3 DNA is TGCGCCAGCAGCTACTTGCCAGACAGCACGAAGACCCAGTACTTC.

The chain is built from TRBV12-3 or TRBV12-4 and TRBJ2-7, with D perhaps matching TRBD1 or TRBD2 (5 bases each). Between the trimmed V and J ends, which lost 6 bases and 4 bases, there was a span of 16 bases. This CDR3 is built from 14 residues. The chain's CDR3 is CASSPGTEGYEQYF. The DNA for the CDR3 is TGTGCCAGCAGCCCCGGGACGGAAGGTTACGAGCAGTACTTC.

A few counts support this clonotype. A much larger clonotype is one base distant, so this may be a read error. This chain uses TRBV7-9 with TRBJ1-1, with 7 positions matching TRBD1. Germline V gene lookup returns CDR1 SEHNR and CDR2 FQNEAQ (reference sequence). This CDR3 spans 14 amino acids. The CDR3 sequence is CASQNRGSDTEASF. As DNA, the CDR3 is TGTGCCAGCCAAAACAGGGGAAGCGACACTGAAGCTTCCTTT.

In this sample, this clonotype turned up many times. The chain links TRBV2 to TRBJ1-2; a possible D gene is TRBD1 (6 bases). This CDR3 spans 14 amino acids. Trimming took off 3 bases at V and 4 bases at J, with 12 bases between the two ends. Germline CDR1 and CDR2: SNHLY and FYNNEI. CDR3 sequence reads: CASSDRGWVYGYTF. The CDR3 coding sequence is TGTGCCAGCAGTGACAGGGGTTGGGTCTATGGCTACACCTTC.

This clonotype was detected many times. The CDR3 spells CSVPTGIYSSGETQYF. DNA of the CDR3: TGCAGTGTTCCGACAGGGATTTATTCGAGCGGAGAGACCCAGTACTTC. The J gene is TRBJ2-5, the V gene TRBV20-1; 7 positions agree with TRBD1. J was trimmed by 4 bases and V by 7 bases; bases with no gene match: 18. Germline CDR1 is DFQATT and CDR2 is SNEGSKA (reference sequence). This CDR3 is built from 16 residues.

This clonotype was found many times. The V call is TRBV18, the J call TRBJ1-1; no definite D call. V lost 4 bases and J lost 2, with 8 bases in between. Germline loops: CDR1 KGHSH, CDR2 LQKENI. This CDR3 contains 13 residues. The CDR3 sequence is CASSLVDNTEAFF. As DNA, the CDR3 is TGTGCCAGCTCACTAGTGGATAACACTGAAGCTTTCTTT.

Comments on this clonotype: Possible read error: a much larger clone is one base away. The J gene is TRBJ1-6, the V gene TRBV10-3; D is undetermined. The germline V gene has CDR1 ENHRY and CDR2 SYGVKD. The V gene lost 0 bases and the J gene lost 13 bases, with 10 bases spanning the gap. The CDR3 length is 13 residues. In DNA form, the CDR3 reads TGTGCCATCAGTGAGTCGATGGGGAGTCCCCTCCACTTT. It yields the protein CAISESMGSPLHF.

This clonotype was observed at least ten times. The rearrangement joins TRBV7-3 to TRBJ2-3; no definite D call. Trimming removed 4 bases from V and 2 bases from J, with 7 bases in between. The CDR3 totals 13 residues. Germline V CDR1 and CDR2: SGHTA, FQGTGA. The CDR3 DNA reads TGTGCCAGCAGCTCATCCTACACAGATACGCAGTATTTT. Translation gives CASSSSYTDTQYF.

This clonotype showed up many times. The V call is TRBV9, the J call TRBJ1-1; D perhaps matches TRBD1 (5 bases). The CDR3 totals 14 residues. CDR1 and CDR2 from the germline V gene are SGDLS and YYNGEE. Trimming cost V 0 bases and J 2 bases, with 8 bases left between them. CDR3: CASSVGGFNTEAFF. In DNA form, the CDR3 reads TGTGCCAGCAGCGTAGGGGGCTTTAACACTGAAGCTTTCTTT.

In the case of this clonotype: With a far larger clone one base away, a read error is the likely cause. This is likely a read error, given that the CDR3 carries no conserved phenylalanine or tryptophan at its end. The genes are TRBV5-6 and TRBJ1-2, with 8 positions matching TRBD1. Germline V gene data show CDR1 as SGHDT and CDR2 as YYEEEE. The CDR3 extends over 13 amino acids. With 1 base clipped from V and 6 bases from J, the junction kept 2 bases outside the gene matches. The CDR3 bases are TGTGCCAGCAGCTTGCGGACAGGGAATGGCTACACCTTA. This codes for CASSLRTGNGYTL.

For this clonotype: A far larger clone is off by one base, so a read error is likely. The chain recombines TRBV5-1 with TRBJ2-5; the D is unclear. With the DNA end fitting TRBJ2-1 better, the J assignment may be wrong. The length of the CDR3 is 16 residues. Germline CDR1 reads SGHRS; CDR2 reads YFSETQ. The CDR3 loop reads CASSLGWSSSYSEQFF. Here the CDR3 DNA reads TGCGCCAGCAGCTTGGGCTGGTCCAGCTCCTACAGTGAGCAGTTCTTC.

This clonotype was counted ten times or more. The chain employs TRBV3-1 and TRBJ1-4; no reliable D call. V lost 3 bases, J lost 0 bases, and 11 bases lay in between. Germline CDR1 reads LGHDT; CDR2 reads YNNKEL (reference sequence). The length of the CDR3 is 16 residues. Here the CDR3 DNA reads TGTGCCAGCAGCCATTCGTCGGCTGCAACTAATGAAAAACTGTTTTTT. It is translated as CASSHSSAATNEKLFF.

This clonotype appeared a few times. This chain uses TRBV29-1 with TRBJ2-7; possible D gene TRBD2, 6 bases. The CDR3 runs 12 residues. The germline V gene encodes CDR1 SQVTM and CDR2 ANQGSEA. V was shortened by 7 bases and J by 4 bases, with 14 bases between the two germline ends. The CDR3 loop is CSASGTDYEQYF. The CDR3 bases are TGCAGCGCCTCCGGGACTGATTACGAGCAGTACTTC.